Listed here are 22 T cell receptor beta chains from one sample, sequenced in a study of graft-versus-host responses after intestinal transplantation. Their antigens are not known. Sequenced by immunoSEQ multiplex PCR; TCRdb stores in-frame clones only, minus some. The table lists tens of thousands of clones, 91% of them singletons. This material consisted of unstimulated CD8+ T cells sorted from spleen or lymph node cells, taken before intestinal transplant. Receptor source: a human donor who received an intestinal transplant.

This clone is a singleton in its sample. This chain joins TRBV11-2 and TRBJ1-3; a weak D match, TRBD1 (5 bases). V lost 3 bases and J lost 2, with 14 bases in between. The CDR3 totals 16 residues. Germline assignment: CDR1 SGHAT and CDR2 FQNNGV. In nucleotides, the CDR3 is TGTGCCAGCAGCTTCCGAACCCCCAGGGCTGGAAACACCATATATTTT. Amino acid sequence: CASSFRTPRAGNTIYF.

The chain recombines TRBV10-2 with TRBJ1-1, with a tentative D call TRBD1 (6 bases). The germline gives CDR1 WSHSY, CDR2 SAAADI. The V end lost 0 bases, the J end lost 4 bases, and 12 bases lay between the germline ends. The CDR3 spans 15 residues. The CDR3 reads CASSESQDRATEAFF. As DNA, the CDR3 is TGCGCCAGCAGTGAGTCACAGGACAGAGCCACTGAAGCTTTCTTT.

The V gene is TRBV7-9, the J gene TRBJ2-4, with D hard to call. Germline loops: CDR1 SEHNR, CDR2 FQNEAQ (reference sequence). Trimming shortened V by 1 base and J by 6 bases, and 10 bases separated the two germline ends. CDR3 length: 14 residues. CDR3 protein: CASSLVEMGNIQYF. Written as DNA, the CDR3 is TGTGCCAGCAGCTTAGTGGAGATGGGAAACATTCAGTACTTC.

The rearrangement uses TRBV20-1 and TRBJ2-7; the D gene is possibly TRBD1 (6 bases). CDR1 and CDR2 (germline): DFQATT, SNEGSKA (reference sequence). Between the trimmed V and J ends, which lost 3 bases and 6 bases, there was a span of 9 bases. This CDR3 is built from 11 residues. The CDR3 DNA reads as TGCAGTGCTAGGAGGGACACCGAGCAGTACTTC. This encodes CSARRDTEQYF.

The CDR3 DNA reads as TGCAGCGTTCGACAGCCAGGCTCCTATGGCTACACCTTC. Its protein product is CSVRQPGSYGYTF. The chain is built from TRBV29-1 and TRBJ1-2; weak D call: TRBD1 (5 bases). The CDR3 loop spans 13 amino acids. Trimming removed 5 bases from V and 4 bases from J, with 14 bases in between. The germline gives CDR1 SQVTM, CDR2 ANQGSEA.

The genes are TRBV4-3 and TRBJ2-1; D perhaps matches TRBD2 (5 bases). This CDR3 comprises 16 residues. The V gene's germline CDR1 is LGHNA and CDR2 YSLEER. V lost 1 base, J lost 0 bases, and 10 bases lay in between. Here the CDR3 DNA reads TGCGCCAGCAGCCAAGCCATCGGGGACTCCTACAATGAGCAGTTCTTC. Translation gives CASSQAIGDSYNEQFF.

This clone was counted a single time. The chain has TRBV27 and TRBJ2-2, with no clear D. Germline V gives CDR1 MNHEY, CDR2 SMNVEV (reference sequence). The CDR3 consists of 13 residues. Trimming left V 4 bases short and J 6 bases short, with 9 bases between. CDR3 sequence: CASSYEVAGELFF. CDR3 coding DNA: TGTGCCAGCAGTTACGAGGTTGCCGGGGAGCTGTTTTTT.

The genes are TRBV5-1 and TRBJ2-7; 7 bases agree with TRBD1. Germline V gives CDR1 SGHRS, CDR2 YFSETQ. The CDR3 covers 14 residues. The trim removed 0 bases at V and 3 bases at J, leaving 3 bases unmatched. The CDR3 protein is CASSLAGTDYEQYF. CDR3 nucleotide sequence: TGCGCCAGCAGCTTGGCCGGGACAGACTACGAGCAGTACTTC. Complete variable domain (other parts from reference TRBV5-1 and TRBJ2-7): KAGVTQTPRYLIKTRGQQVTLSCSPISGHRSVSWYQQTPGQGLQFLFEYFSETQRNKGNFPGRFSGRQFSNSRSEMNVSTLELGDSALYLCASSLAGTDYEQYFGPGTRLTVT.

The V and J genes are TRBV4-1 and TRBJ1-1, with D tentatively TRBD1 (5 bases). The V gene lost 1 base and the J gene lost 0 bases, with 9 bases spanning the gap. Germline assignment: CDR1 MGHRA and CDR2 YSYEKL. The CDR3 length is 15 residues. For the CDR3, the DNA is TGCGCCAGCAGCCAAGTCGGAGGGGTGAACACTGAAGCTTTCTTT. Translation: CASSQVGGVNTEAFF.

The chain is built from TRBV11-2 and TRBJ1-1; D is uncertain. Trimming cost V 4 bases and J 7 bases, with 10 bases left between them. CDR3 length: 12 amino acids. CDR1 and CDR2 from the germline V gene are SGHAT and FQNNGV. CDR3 coding DNA: TGTGCCAGCAGCTCGATAGGGAGTGAAGCTTTCTTT. Its translation is CASSSIGSEAFF.

The V and J genes are TRBV10-3 and TRBJ2-5; 7 positions match TRBD1. With the DNA end fitting TRBJ2-7 better, the J assignment may be wrong. The CDR3 is 12 residues long. CDR1 and CDR2 from the germline V gene are ENHRY and SYGVKD. The CDR3 sequence: CAISGQMYEQYF. CDR3 in DNA: TGTGCCATCTCGGGACAGATGTACGAGCAGTACTTC.

The chain combines TRBV11-2 with TRBJ1-5; D gene ambiguous. From germline, CDR1 is SGHAT and CDR2 FQNNGV. V was cut by 3 bases and J by 1 base, with 10 bases left in between. This CDR3 has 15 residues. The CDR3 reads CASSFSAGSNQPQHF. The CDR3 nucleotides are TGTGCCAGCAGCTTTTCCGCGGGAAGCAATCAGCCCCAGCATTTT. Filled out from reference TRBV11-2 and TRBJ1-5, the complete variable domain reads EAGVAQSPRYKIIEKRQSVAFWCNPISGHATLYWYQQILGQGPKLLIQFQNNGVVDDSQLPKDRFSAERLKGVDSTLKIQPAKLEDSAVYLCASSFSAGSNQPQHFGDGTRLSIL.

The J gene is TRBJ2-2, the V gene TRBV7-6, with 9 bases that match TRBD2. The germline gives CDR1 SGHVS, CDR2 FNYEAQ. CDR3 size: 14 residues. After removal of 5 bases from V and 7 bases from J, the junction contained 5 bases not matched to a gene. CDR3 coding DNA: TGTGCCAGCAGCCCTAGCGGGGTCGGCGGGGAGCTGTTTTTT. This gives the protein CASSPSGVGGELFF.

The chain carries TRBV10-1 and TRBJ1-1; 9 positions agree with TRBD1. CDR3 size: 13 residues. Germline assignment: CDR1 WNHNN and CDR2 SYGVQD (reference sequence). V shed 6 bases, J shed 5 bases, and the junction held 4 bases outside the gene matches. The CDR3 DNA follows: TGCGCCAGCAGAGAGACAGGGGGAACTGAAGCTTTCTTT. Its protein is CASRETGGTEAFF.

The chain uses TRBV30 and TRBJ2-7; TRBD1 aligns across 7 bases. The CDR3 runs 13 residues. V trimming: 5 bases; J trimming: 7 bases; junction bases outside the gene matches: 11. Per the germline V gene, CDR1 is GTSNPN and CDR2 is SVGIG (reference sequence). For the CDR3, the DNA is TGTGCCTGGGATACAGGGGCTTGGGGGGAGCAGTACTTC. Translating gives CAWDTGAWGEQYF. Combining the CDR3 with reference TRBV30 and TRBJ2-7 gives the whole variable domain SQTIHQWPATLVQPVGSPLSLECTVEGTSNPNLYWYRQAAGRGLQLLFYSVGIGQISSEVPQNLSASRPQDRQFILSSKKLLLSDSGFYLCAWDTGAWGEQYFGPGTRLTVT.

The V and J genes are TRBV5-1 and TRBJ2-2; TRBD2 matches 9 bases. Germline trimming cut 3 bases from V and 7 bases from J; bases unmatched to any gene: 4. Germline V gene lookup returns CDR1 SGHRS and CDR2 YFSETQ. The CDR3 sequence is 14 residues long. CDR3 amino acids: CASSWRGGNGELFF. The CDR3 DNA reads TGCGCCAGCAGCTGGCGGGGGGGCAACGGGGAGCTGTTTTTT.

The genes are TRBV7-3 and TRBJ2-2; D perhaps matches TRBD2 (7 bases). The CDR3 consists of 17 residues. CDR1 SGHTA and CDR2 FQGTGA come from the germline V gene. Trimming left V 4 bases short and J 5 bases short, with 20 bases between. CDR3 DNA sequence: TGTGCCAGCAGCTCCTTCCAGGGGAGGGCCGGAACCGGGGAGCTGTTTTTT. Protein sequence: CASSSFQGRAGTGELFF.

This chain uses TRBV9 with TRBJ2-7, with 8 bases identical to TRBD2. The CDR3 totals 15 residues. With 0 bases clipped from V and 1 base from J, the junction kept 3 bases outside the gene matches. Germline V gives CDR1 SGDLS, CDR2 YYNGEE. The CDR3, as DNA: TGTGCCAGCAGCGTAGGGACTAGCACGTCCTACGAGCAGTACTTC. Translating it yields CASSVGTSTSYEQYF.

The chain has TRBV6-1 and TRBJ2-1, with 11 bases matching TRBD2. J lost 3 bases, V lost 5 bases, and 3 bases had no gene match. The germline gives CDR1 MNHNS, CDR2 SASEGT. This CDR3 has 15 residues. The CDR3 here is CASSTLAGGYNEQFF. DNA for the CDR3: TGTGCCAGCAGTACTCTAGCGGGGGGCTACAATGAGCAGTTCTTC.

J is TRBJ2-3 and V is TRBV27, with 8 bases aligning to TRBD2. J gave up 0 bases and V 4 bases, and 12 bases lay outside the gene matches. CDR1 is MNHEY, CDR2 SMNVEV, per germline (reference sequence). The CDR3 runs 18 residues. The chain's CDR3 is CASSSLGASGLSTDTQYF. CDR3 DNA: TGTGCCAGCAGTTCCCTGGGGGCTAGCGGGTTAAGCACAGATACGCAGTATTTT.

This chain links TRBV7-9 with TRBJ2-3; maybe TRBD1 (5 bases). This CDR3 contains 14 residues. Trimming pared 8 bases from V and 2 bases from J, leaving 14 bases between. The germline CDR1 and CDR2 sequences are SEHNR and FQNEAQ (reference sequence). The CDR3 region is CASSSSGSTDTQYF. The CDR3 DNA follows: TGTGCCAGCTCCTCCTCAGGGTCCACAGATACGCAGTATTTT.

The rearrangement joins TRBV6-5 to TRBJ2-7, with D possibly being TRBD1 (5 bases). The CDR3 runs 15 residues. V was clipped by 0 bases and J by 3 bases, with 12 bases between them. Germline V gives CDR1 MNHEY, CDR2 SVGAGI. The CDR3, as DNA: TGTGCCAGCAGTTACTCCGAGACAGAATTCTACGAGCAGTACTTC. Protein: CASSYSETEFYEQYF.